The TCR beta chain described here comes from a study of T cell changes during pregnancy in multiple sclerosis. This clone came up once. Deletions cut 7 bases from V and 4 bases from J, with 13 bases between. This CDR3 spans 13 amino acids. The germline V gene encodes CDR1 SGHTA and CDR2 FQGNSA. Some clones are missing from TCRdb's copy, which holds only in-frame ones; the method was immunoSEQ multiplex PCR. The sample has tens of thousands of clones; approximately 86% are singletons. The chain recombines TRBV7-2 with TRBJ1-2; D unresolved. Sample: peripheral blood, taken in the first trimester of pregnancy. The sequence was obtained from a female donor with multiple sclerosis, enrolled in a pregnancy study. The DNA for the CDR3 is TGTGCCAGCAATTCAGCGGCAGCCTATGGCTACACCTTC. It is translated as CASNSAAAYGYTF.